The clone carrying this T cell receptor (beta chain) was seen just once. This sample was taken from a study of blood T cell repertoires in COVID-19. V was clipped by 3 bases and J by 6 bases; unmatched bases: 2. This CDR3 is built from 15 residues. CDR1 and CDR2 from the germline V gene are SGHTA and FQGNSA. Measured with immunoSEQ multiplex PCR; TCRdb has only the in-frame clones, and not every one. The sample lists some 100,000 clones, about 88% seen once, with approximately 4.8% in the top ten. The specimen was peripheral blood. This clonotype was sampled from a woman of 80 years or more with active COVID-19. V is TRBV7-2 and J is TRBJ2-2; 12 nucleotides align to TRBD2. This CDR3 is CASSFRLAGAGELFF. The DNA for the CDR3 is TGTGCCAGCAGCTTCCGACTAGCGGGAGCCGGGGAGCTGTTTTTT.